The TCR beta chain described here comes from a study of blood T cell repertoires in COVID-19. At the level of the study: T cells, B-cell-depleted T cells, or PBMCs provided the cDNA or gDNA that served as material.

In germline, CDR1 is LNHDA, CDR2 SQIVND (reference sequence). Trimming removed 1 base from V and 3 bases from J; junction bases left unmatched: 2. This CDR3 is 14 amino acids long. Sequencing used immunoSEQ multiplex PCR; TCRdb keeps in-frame clones, though not all of them. The sample shows about 220,000 clones, roughly 87% of them seen only once. The chain links TRBV19 to TRBJ2-7, with 8 positions matching TRBD2. Sequences were obtained from PBMCs or T cells enriched from blood (not recorded which). This receptor was taken from a woman in her 30s with acute COVID-19. CDR3 in DNA: TGTGCCAGTAGTATAGCAAGCGGGAGCTACGAGCAGTACTTC. This codes for CASSIASGSYEQYF.